This is a list of T cell receptor beta chains from one sample in a study of tumor-infiltrating lymphocytes in primary liver carcinoma. Each CDR3 protein gets one entry after TCRdb re-called the multiplex PCR reads with MiXCR. Of about 120,000 distinct CDR3 sequences listed, around 65% are singletons. Sequencing was carried out using tumor-adjacent normal liver tissue. The receptors here all came from a woman aged 55 to 70 with primary liver carcinoma and hepatitis B virus infection. Both conserved end residues are part of each CDR3. Fields, in order: V gene, clone size, D gene, J gene, CDR3 DNA, CDR3 protein. A D gene is named only where the DNA matches it firmly. Clone size is stated in some rows and not others, as once, few, many or a class when expanded.

TRBV29-1	NA	TRBD1	TRBJ1-1	TGCAGCGTTTATACAGGGGTGGGGAGCACTGAAGCTTTCTTT	CSVYTGVGSTEAFF
TRBV7-2	few	NA	TRBJ2-5	TGTGCCAGCAGCTTAGAGGCGTCAGGGATAGTAAAGACCCAGTACTTC	CASSLEASGIVKTQYF
TRBV4-1	NA	NA	TRBJ1-2	TGCGCCAGCAGCCAAGATGCGGTCAATAACTATGGCTACACCTTC	CASSQDAVNNYGYTF
TRBV29-1	NA	NA	TRBJ1-2	TGCAACATCCGCCTAACACTCTATGGCTACACCTTC	CNIRLTLYGYTF
TRBV29-1	many	TRBD1	TRBJ2-2	TGCAGCGCGGGACAGGGGGCGAACGGGGAGCTGTTTTTT	CSAGQGANGELFF
TRBV6-5	NA	NA	TRBJ2-1	TGTGCCAGCAGTCCGGGACTCTATAGGAATGAGCAATTCTTC	CASSPGLYRNEQFF
TRBV10-1	many	NA	TRBJ1-4	TGCGCCAGCAGTGTCGGCAGTTCTGAAAAACTGTTTTTT	CASSVGSSEKLFF
TRBV5-1	NA	NA	TRBJ1-1	TGTGCCAGCAGCCCGGACTGGGTTGGGACTGAAGCTTTCTTT	CASSPDWVGTEAFF
TRBV6-5	once	NA	TRBJ2-1	TGTGCCGGCAGTTACTCCCCTAGCACTATTGAGCAGTTCTTC	CAGSYSPSTIEQFF
TRBV28	NA	NA	TRBJ1-5	TGTGCCAGCAGTTTCTGGGGAAACAAACAGCCCCAGCATTTT	CASSFWGNKQPQHF
TRBV28	NA	NA	TRBJ2-5	TGTACCAGTAGTTCTTACGGGACCCAGTACTTC	CTSSSYGTQYF
TRBV10-3	NA	NA	TRBJ1-5	TGTGCCATCAGTGAGACGGATCGGCCCCAGCATTTT	CAISETDRPQHF
TRBV11-2	NA	NA	TRBJ2-3	TGTGCCAGCAGCTGGGGCGCTAATACAGATACGCAGTATTTT	CASSWGANTDTQYF
TRBV6-2/TRBV6-3	NA	NA	TRBJ2-3	TGTGCCAGCAGTTACTCGTTCGCTCGGACACATACGCAGTATTTT	CASSYSFARTHTQYF
TRBV11-2	NA	NA	TRBJ2-5	TGTGCCAGCAGCTTACAGCTAGTACGGCAAGAGACCCGGTACTTC	CASSLQLVRQETRYF
TRBV18	few	NA	TRBJ1-3	TGTGCCAGCTCACCACGTGAGCAAAGCTCTGGAAACACCATATATTTT	CASSPREQSSGNTIYF
TRBV21-1	once	NA	TRBJ2-5	TGTGCCAGCAGCATACCATGCGGGAGCAGGGAGACCCAGTACTTC	CASSIPCGSRETQYF
TRBV2	NA	NA	TRBJ2-7	TGTGCCAGCACTCTTAGGTACGAGCAGTACTTC	CASTLRYEQYF
TRBV28	many	TRBD1	TRBJ1-1	TGTGCCAGCAGCCCGGGACAGGACATTGAAGCTTTCTTT	CASSPGQDIEAFF
TRBV6-1	once	NA	TRBJ1-5	TGTGCCACTTCGAAGGAGCTCGGCAATCGGCCCCCGCATTTT	CATSKELGNRPPHF
TRBV24-1	NA	TRBD2	TRBJ2-7	TGTGCCACCAGTGAAAGCGGGGTGAAGCAGTACTTC	CATSESGVKQYF
TRBV28	NA	NA	TRBJ1-1	TGTGCCAGCAGTCCCCAAAGGGGCTCGAGGACTGAAGCTTTCTTT	CASSPQRGSRTEAFF
TRBV6-1	NA	NA	TRBJ2-1	TGTGCCAGCAGTAAATTAGGGACGGAGGACAATAAGCAGTTCTTC	CASSKLGTEDNKQFF
TRBV4-2	NA	TRBD2	TRBJ2-3	TGTGCCAGCAACCCTCGGACTAGCGGGAGCACAGATATGCAGTATTTT	CASNPRTSGSTDMQYF
TRBV4-1	NA	TRBD2	TRBJ2-2	TGCACCAGCAGTCAAGGACAGCTAGCGGGAGTCGCCGGGGAGCTGTTTTTT	CTSSQGQLAGVAGELFF
TRBV6-1	many	TRBD1	TRBJ2-7	TGTGCCAGCAGCAAACGACAGGGGACCTTTTCCTACGAGCAGTACTTC	CASSKRQGTFSYEQYF
TRBV5-1	NA	NA	TRBJ2-3	TGCGCCAGCAGCTTAGGTACCATATCTAAATCGGGTGCAGATACGCAATATTTT	CASSLGTISKSGADTQYF
TRBV6-1	NA	NA	TRBJ2-5	TGTGCCAGCAGAGATCTCTGGGGGCTAGATGAGGCCCAGTACTTC	CASRDLWGLDEAQYF
TRBV12-3/TRBV12-4	NA	NA	TRBJ1-5	TGTGCCAGCAATCCAAAACCGGTATCTAGCAATCAGCCCCAGCATTTT	CASNPKPVSSNQPQHF
TRBV6-2/TRBV6-3	NA	TRBD2	TRBJ2-7	TGTGCCAGCAGTTACTCGACACTAGCGGGAGTGGGAGAGCAGTACTTC	CASSYSTLAGVGEQYF
TRBV7-9	NA	TRBD1	TRBJ2-7	TGTGTTAGCAGAATTGACTCCGGGACAGGGGTATACGTGCAGTACTTC	CVSRIDSGTGVYVQYF
TRBV11-1	NA	NA	TRBJ2-3	TGTGCCATCAGCTTAAGGCAACGTGCGGGCGTGTCTCACTTT	CAISLRQRAGVSHF
TRBV6-2/TRBV6-3	many	NA	TRBJ2-5	TGTGCCAGCAGCTCCACGTTGGGGAGCCGCACCGAGACCCAGTACTTC	CASSSTLGSRTETQYF
TRBV6-6	NA	TRBD1	TRBJ1-2	TGTGATAGCAGTTTGCGGGACAGGGGATTGGATGGCTACACCTTC	CDSSLRDRGLDGYTF
TRBV29-1	once	NA	TRBJ1-1	TGCAGCGTTGAAGTGCGATCGGGGAACATCGAAGCTTTCTTT	CSVEVRSGNIEAFF
TRBV6-1	NA	TRBD1	TRBJ2-5	TGTGCCAGTACGAGGGGGGACAGGACCGGCCAAGAGACCCAGTACTTC	CASTRGDRTGQETQYF
TRBV12-3/TRBV12-4	NA	NA	TRBJ2-7	TGTGCCAGCAGTTTCAAAAACGAGCAGTTTTTC	CASSFKNEQFF
TRBV7-8	NA	NA	TRBJ1-1	TGTGCCGGCAGCTTGAGGGGGGCGAACACTGAAGCTTTCTTT	CAGSLRGANTEAFF
TRBV6-6	NA	NA	TRBJ1-5	TGTGCCAGCAGTTTCAGACTGGGCAGTAATCAGCCCCAGCATTTT	CASSFRLGSNQPQHF
TRBV11-2	NA	NA	TRBJ2-7	TGTGTCAGCAGCTACGGTGGGAGAACCTCGGGAAGCGAGCAGTACTTC	CVSSYGGRTSGSEQYF
TRBV5-6	many	NA	TRBJ2-7	TGTGCCAGCAGCTCGGGGGACTCCTACGAGCAGTACTTC	CASSSGDSYEQYF
TRBV11-2	once	NA	TRBJ2-2	TGTGTCAGCAGCCCTCCACAAGGACTGACCGGGGAGCTGTTTTTT	CVSSPPQGLTGELFF
TRBV6-1	NA	NA	TRBJ2-7	TGTACCAGCAACCCAACAGGGGGGGATTCCTACAAGCAGTACTTC	CTSNPTGGDSYKQYF
TRBV5-1	many	NA	TRBJ1-6	TGCGCCAGCAGCTTGGAGAATTCACCCCTCCACTTT	CASSLENSPLHF
TRBV5-4	NA	NA	TRBJ1-1	TGTGCCAGCAGCCGTGGGTGGGACACTGAAGCTTTCTTT	CASSRGWDTEAFF
TRBV25-1	NA	NA	TRBJ2-1	TGTGCCAGCAGTGAGGCAGAGCCCCACTCCTACAATGAGCAGTTCTTC	CASSEAEPHSYNEQFF
TRBV5-4	NA	NA	TRBJ2-3	TGTGCCGGCAGCTTTCAGGACACAGATGCGCAGTATTTT	CAGSFQDTDAQYF
TRBV10-3	NA	NA	TRBJ1-2	TGTGCCATCACCCCGGACACCGGCTATGGCTACACCTTC	CAITPDTGYGYTF
TRBV5-6	NA	NA	TRBJ1-1	TGTGCCAGCCGCCCGAACCGTGGGCGGACTGAAGCTTTCTTT	CASRPNRGRTEAFF
TRBV11-2	NA	NA	TRBJ2-2	TGTGCCAGCAGCTCACTACGGTCAGTCATCGGGAAGCTGTTTTTT	CASSSLRSVIGKLFF
TRBV28	NA	NA	TRBJ2-2	TGTGCCAGCTACACCCTAGGGGGTTGGGCCGGGGAGCTGGTTTTT	CASYTLGGWAGELVF
TRBV11-1	NA	NA	TRBJ1-2	TGTGCCAGCACCTTCCAGTCCGGGACGGACAATGGCTACACCTTC	CASTFQSGTDNGYTF